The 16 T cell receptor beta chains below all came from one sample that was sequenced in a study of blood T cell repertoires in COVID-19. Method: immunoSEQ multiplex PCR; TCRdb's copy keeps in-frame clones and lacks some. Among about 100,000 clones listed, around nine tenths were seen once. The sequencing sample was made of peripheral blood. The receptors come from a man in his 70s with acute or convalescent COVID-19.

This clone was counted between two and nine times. CDR3 sequence (DNA): TGTGCCAGTAGGTCAGGCACTGAAGCTTTCTTT. It codes for CASRSGTEAFF. The chain uses TRBV19 and TRBJ1-1; D is unclear. CDR3 length: 11 amino acids. Germline loops: CDR1 LNHDA, CDR2 SQIVND (reference sequence). Trimming shortened V by 6 bases and J by 4 bases, and 6 bases separated the two germline ends. The whole variable domain, filled in from reference TRBV19 and TRBJ1-1, reads DGGITQSPKYLFRKEGQNVTLSCEQNLNHDAMYWYRQDPGQGLRLIYYSQIVNDFQKGDIAEGYSVSREKKESFPLTVTSAQKNPTAFYLCASRSGTEAFFGQGTRLTVV.

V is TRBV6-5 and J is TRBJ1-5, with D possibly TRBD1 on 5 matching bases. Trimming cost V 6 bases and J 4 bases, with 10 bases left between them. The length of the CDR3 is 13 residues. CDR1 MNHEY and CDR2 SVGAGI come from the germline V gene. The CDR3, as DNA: TGTGCCAGCAGCTCCGACAGTAATCAGCCCCAGCATTTT. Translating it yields CASSSDSNQPQHF.

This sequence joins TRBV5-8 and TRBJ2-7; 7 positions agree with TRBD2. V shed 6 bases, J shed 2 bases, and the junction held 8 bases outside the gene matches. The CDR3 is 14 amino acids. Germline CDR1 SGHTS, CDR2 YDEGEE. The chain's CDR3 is CASNRRGLPYEQYF. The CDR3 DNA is TGTGCCAGCAACCGAAGGGGACTACCCTACGAGCAGTACTTC.

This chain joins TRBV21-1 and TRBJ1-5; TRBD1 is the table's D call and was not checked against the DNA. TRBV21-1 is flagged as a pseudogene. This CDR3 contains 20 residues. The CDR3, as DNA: TGTGCCAGCAGCAAAGAGTCCGGGACAGGGTTCTGTGTTGTCAATCAGCCCCAGCATTTT. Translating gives CASSKESGTGFCVVNQPQHF.

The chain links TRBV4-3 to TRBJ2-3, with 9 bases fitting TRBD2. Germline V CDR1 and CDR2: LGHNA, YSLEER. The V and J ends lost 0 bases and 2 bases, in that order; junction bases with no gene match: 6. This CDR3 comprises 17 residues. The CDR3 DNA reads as TGCGCCAGCAGCCAAGATGTTAGCGGGAGTGTCACAGATACGCAGTATTTT. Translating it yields CASSQDVSGSVTDTQYF.

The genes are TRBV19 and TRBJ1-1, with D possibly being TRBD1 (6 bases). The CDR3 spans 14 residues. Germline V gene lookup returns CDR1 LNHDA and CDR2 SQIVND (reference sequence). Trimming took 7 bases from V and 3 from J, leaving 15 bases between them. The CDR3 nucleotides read TGTGCCAGTAAGTACGGCAGGGGAGACACTGAAGCTTTCTTT. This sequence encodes CASKYGRGDTEAFF.

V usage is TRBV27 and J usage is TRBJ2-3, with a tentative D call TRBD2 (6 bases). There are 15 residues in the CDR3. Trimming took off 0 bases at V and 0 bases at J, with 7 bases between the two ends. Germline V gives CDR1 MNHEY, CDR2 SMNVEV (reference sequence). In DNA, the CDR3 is TGTGCCAGCAGTTTATCCGGGAGTAGCACAGATACGCAGTATTTT. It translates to CASSLSGSSTDTQYF.

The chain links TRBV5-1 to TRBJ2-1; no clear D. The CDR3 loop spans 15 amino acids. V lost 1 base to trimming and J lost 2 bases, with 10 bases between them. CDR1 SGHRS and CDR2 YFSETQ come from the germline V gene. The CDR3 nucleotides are TGCGCCAGCAGCTTGCACTCTTCCACCTACAATGAGCAGTTCTTC. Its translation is CASSLHSSTYNEQFF.

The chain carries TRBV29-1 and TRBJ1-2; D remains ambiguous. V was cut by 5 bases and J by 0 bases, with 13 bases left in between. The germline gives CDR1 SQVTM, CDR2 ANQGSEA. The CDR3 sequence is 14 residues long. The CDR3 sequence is CSVLFTEANYGYTF. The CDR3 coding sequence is TGCAGCGTTCTTTTCACAGAAGCTAACTATGGCTACACCTTC.

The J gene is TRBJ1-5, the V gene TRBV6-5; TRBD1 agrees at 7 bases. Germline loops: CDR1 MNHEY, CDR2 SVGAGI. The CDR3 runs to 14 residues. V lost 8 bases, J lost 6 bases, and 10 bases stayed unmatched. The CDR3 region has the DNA TGTGCCAGCGCCCGAGACAGGGAGGTTCAGCCCCAGCATTTT. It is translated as CASARDREVQPQHF.

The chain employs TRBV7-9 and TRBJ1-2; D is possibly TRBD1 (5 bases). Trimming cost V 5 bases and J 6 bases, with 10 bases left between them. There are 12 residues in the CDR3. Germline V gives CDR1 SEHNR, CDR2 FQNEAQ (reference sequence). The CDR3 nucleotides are TGTGCCAGCAGCCACGGCAGGGATGGCTACACCTTC. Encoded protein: CASSHGRDGYTF.

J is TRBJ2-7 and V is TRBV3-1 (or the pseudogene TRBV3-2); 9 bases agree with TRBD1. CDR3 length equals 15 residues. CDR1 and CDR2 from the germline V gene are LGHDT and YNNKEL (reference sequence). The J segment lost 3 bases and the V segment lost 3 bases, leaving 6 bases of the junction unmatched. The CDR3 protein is CASSHGTGNNYEQYF. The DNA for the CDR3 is TGTGCCAGCAGCCACGGGACAGGGAATAACTACGAGCAGTACTTC.

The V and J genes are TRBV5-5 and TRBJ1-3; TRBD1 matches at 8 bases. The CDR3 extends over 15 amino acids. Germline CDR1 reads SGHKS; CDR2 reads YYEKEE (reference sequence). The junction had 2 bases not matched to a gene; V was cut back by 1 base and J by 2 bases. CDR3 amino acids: CASSLTQGAGNTIYF. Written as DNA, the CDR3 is TGTGCCAGCAGCTTGACACAGGGGGCTGGAAACACCATATATTTT.

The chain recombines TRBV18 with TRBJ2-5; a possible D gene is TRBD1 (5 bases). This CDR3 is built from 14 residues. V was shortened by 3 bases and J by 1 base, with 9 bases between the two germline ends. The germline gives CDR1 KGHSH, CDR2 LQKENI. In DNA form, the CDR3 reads TGTGCCAGCTCACCTCAGGGCCTCCAAGAGACCCAGTACTTC. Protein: CASSPQGLQETQYF. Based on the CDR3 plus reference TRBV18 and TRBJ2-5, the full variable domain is NAGVMQNPRHLVRRRGQEARLRCSPMKGHSHVYWYRQLPEEGLKFMVYLQKENIIDESGMPKERFSAEFPKEGPSILRIQQVVRGDSAAYFCASSPQGLQETQYFGPGTRLLVL.

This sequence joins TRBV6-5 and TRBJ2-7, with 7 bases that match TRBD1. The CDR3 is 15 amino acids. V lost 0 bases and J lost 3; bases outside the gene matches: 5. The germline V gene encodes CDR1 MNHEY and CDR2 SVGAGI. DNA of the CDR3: TGTGCCAGCAGTTACTCAGGGGGCCCCGTCTACGAGCAGTACTTC. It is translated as CASSYSGGPVYEQYF.

CDR3: CASSPGTGWGGSPLHF. CDR3 nucleotide sequence: TGCGCCAGCAGCCCTGGGACAGGGTGGGGAGGGTCACCCCTCCACTTT. This chain joins TRBV4-3 and TRBJ1-6; 9 bases map to TRBD1. Germline V lookup: CDR1 LGHNA, CDR2 YSLEER. This CDR3 has 16 residues. V lost 4 bases to trimming and J lost 10 bases; unmatched junction nucleotides: 11.